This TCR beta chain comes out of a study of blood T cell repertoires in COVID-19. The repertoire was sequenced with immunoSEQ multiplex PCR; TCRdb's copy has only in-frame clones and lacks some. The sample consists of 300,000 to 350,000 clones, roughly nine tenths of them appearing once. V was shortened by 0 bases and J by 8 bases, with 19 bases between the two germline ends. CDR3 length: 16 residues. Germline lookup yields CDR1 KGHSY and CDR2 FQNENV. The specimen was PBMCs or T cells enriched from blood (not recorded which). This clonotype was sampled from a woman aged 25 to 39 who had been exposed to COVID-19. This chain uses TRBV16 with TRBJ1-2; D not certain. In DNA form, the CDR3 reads TGTGCCAGCAGCCAATCGATAGTCAGGAGCCGGGGAGGCTACACCTTC. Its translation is CASSQSIVRSRGGYTF.